This entry lists 18 T cell receptor beta chains sequenced from one sample in a study of beta chain features in type 1 diabetes. The authors reverse transcribed all of the isolated RNA, so sequencing captured expressed TCRB transcripts. The assay was immunoSEQ multiplex PCR, and TCRdb's table has in-frame clones only and misses some. The sample has about 900,000 clones; about a sixth are singletons. The sequenced sample was naive CD4+ T cells from blood. These receptors were taken from a woman younger than 30 in good health.

This clone was counted between two and nine times. The chain combines TRBV6-1 with TRBJ2-2; D remains ambiguous. Deletions cut 3 bases from V and 4 bases from J, with 6 bases between. Germline lookup yields CDR1 MNHNS and CDR2 SASEGT. The CDR3 extends over 13 amino acids. CDR3 nucleotides: TGTGCCAGCAGTGAGGGGTTCACCGGGGAGCTGTTTTTT. It codes for CASSEGFTGELFF.

The chain carries TRBV21-1 and TRBJ2-7; the D segment call TRBD2 is taken from the table without a DNA check. TRBV21-1 is designated a pseudogene. CDR3 size: 16 residues. CDR3 coding DNA: TGTGCCAGCAGCAAAGTGAGACTAGCGGATAACTACGAGCAGTACTTC. Its translation is CASSKVRLADNYEQYF.

V is TRBV20-1 and J is TRBJ2-1, with D hard to call. The CDR3 spans 11 residues. From germline, CDR1 is DFQATT and CDR2 SNEGSKA (reference sequence). Trimming stripped 6 bases from V and 6 bases from J, with 9 bases between. CDR3 sequence reads: CSARNPNEQFF. The CDR3 DNA reads as TGCAGTGCGCGGAACCCCAATGAGCAGTTCTTC.

This clone appeared a few times. The chain carries TRBV6-5 and TRBJ1-2, with 8 nucleotides matching TRBD1. Trimming cost V 8 bases and J 0 bases; bases outside gene matches: 5. Germline CDR1 and CDR2: MNHEY and SVGAGI. The CDR3 consists of 14 residues. CDR3 residues: CASRGQGANYGYTF. In nucleotides, the CDR3 is TGTGCCAGCCGAGGACAGGGAGCTAACTATGGCTACACCTTC.

This clone was picked up a small number of times. The chain employs TRBV6-6 and TRBJ2-7, with TRBD2 matching 7 bases. V trimming: 8 bases; J trimming: 1 base; junction bases outside the gene matches: 8. The CDR3 length is 14 residues. Per the germline V gene, CDR1 is MNHNY and CDR2 is SVGAGI (reference sequence). This chain's CDR3 is CASLAGTTSYEQYF. The CDR3 DNA sequence: TGTGCCAGCTTAGCCGGGACTACATCCTACGAGCAGTACTTC.

This clone has a handful of counts. Other DNA sequences in the same sample also yield this CDR3. The gene calls are TRBV20-1 and TRBJ2-7; tentative D call: TRBD2 (5 bases). Germline V gene data show CDR1 as DFQATT and CDR2 as SNEGSKA (reference sequence). V was trimmed by 6 bases and J by 3 bases, leaving 9 bases between them. The CDR3 consists of 11 residues. CDR3: CSASRDYEQYF. The DNA of the CDR3 is TGCAGTGCATCTCGGGACTACGAGCAGTACTTC.

This rearrangement joins TRBV6-1 to TRBJ2-7; weak D call: TRBD1 (5 bases). Germline V gene sequence: CDR1 MNHNS, CDR2 SASEGT. The CDR3 loop spans 15 amino acids. With 0 bases removed from V and 2 bases from J, the gap between germline ends came to 11 bases. The CDR3 bases are TGTGCCAGCAGTGAAGCGGGTAGGGGTCCCTACGAGCAGTACTTC. Translating gives CASSEAGRGPYEQYF.

The CDR3 DNA reads as TGCGCCAGCAGCTTGGGTCAGCCTGCCTACGAGCAGTACTTC. Amino acids: CASSLGQPAYEQYF. This chain uses TRBV5-1 with TRBJ2-7; D remains ambiguous. This CDR3 is built from 14 residues. Trimming removed 0 bases at V and 2 bases at J, with 9 bases between. Germline V gene data show CDR1 as SGHRS and CDR2 as YFSETQ.

The genes are TRBV6-5 and TRBJ2-7, with 8 bases aligning to TRBD2. The CDR3 runs 15 residues. V was clipped by 0 bases and J by 2 bases; unmatched bases: 3. CDR1 and CDR2 from the germline V gene are MNHEY and SVGAGI. Here the CDR3 DNA reads TGTGCCAGCAGTTACTCCGGGAGGGGGACCTACGAGCAGTACTTC. Protein sequence: CASSYSGRGTYEQYF.

This clone was seen a handful of times. The CDR3 nucleotides are TGTGCCAGCAGTAAGAACACAGATACGCAGTATTTT. It encodes CASSKNTDTQYF. The chain has TRBV6-1 and TRBJ2-3; D call uncertain. The V gene lost 5 bases and the J gene lost 2 bases, with 5 bases spanning the gap. The CDR3 consists of 12 residues. The germline V gene has CDR1 MNHNS and CDR2 SASEGT.

V usage is TRBV7-9 and J usage is TRBJ1-5, with TRBD1 identical over 11 bases. With 3 bases clipped from V and 2 bases from J, the junction kept 3 bases outside the gene matches. This CDR3 is built from 16 residues. Germline CDR1 reads SEHNR; CDR2 reads FQNEAQ (reference sequence). The CDR3 region is CASSFGQGAGNQPQHF. The CDR3 DNA reads TGTGCCAGCAGCTTCGGACAGGGGGCAGGCAATCAGCCCCAGCATTTT. Full variable domain (outside the CDR3, taken from reference TRBV7-9 and TRBJ1-5): DTGVSQNPRHKITKRGQNVTFRCDPISEHNRLYWYRQTLGQGPEFLTYFQNEAQLEKSRLLSDRFSAERPKGSFSTLEIQRTEQGDSAMYLCASSFGQGAGNQPQHFGDGTRLSIL.

This clone was seen once. The rearrangement uses TRBV6-6 and TRBJ2-2; possible D gene TRBD1, 5 bases. The CDR3 runs to 13 residues. Germline loops: CDR1 MNHNY, CDR2 SVGAGI (reference sequence). Trimming stripped 7 bases from V and 7 bases from J, with 13 bases between. CDR3 sequence: CASTLRVLGELFF. CDR3 nucleotides: TGTGCCAGCACCCTCAGGGTTCTCGGGGAGCTGTTTTTT.

This clone was counted between two and nine times. The genes are TRBV10-3 and TRBJ2-1, with 11 bases that match TRBD2. V shed 9 bases and J 6 bases; nucleotides not matched to a gene: 1. Germline CDR1 ENHRY, CDR2 SYGVKD. The CDR3 is 12 residues long. The CDR3 sequence: CAMGTSGNEQFF. CDR3 bases: TGTGCCATGGGGACTAGCGGCAATGAGCAGTTCTTC.

The CDR3 DNA reads as TGTGCCAGTAGTATTCGGAGAGACTCCTACGAGCAGTACTTC. This translates into CASSIRRDSYEQYF. The J gene is TRBJ2-7, the V gene TRBV19; D call uncertain. With 3 bases removed from V and 0 bases from J, the gap between germline ends came to 9 bases. CDR3 length equals 14 residues. CDR1 is LNHDA, CDR2 SQIVND, per germline (reference sequence).

A few counts support this clone. The CDR3 is CASSLTRSQYF. As DNA, the CDR3 is TGTGCCAGCAGCTTAACTAGGTCCCAGTACTTC. The rearrangement joins TRBV7-2 to TRBJ2-5; TRBD2 is a possible D gene (5 bases). Between the trimmed V and J ends, which lost 2 bases and 9 bases, there was a span of 7 bases. Germline assignment: CDR1 SGHTA and CDR2 FQGNSA. This CDR3 contains 11 residues.

This clone showed up just a few times. The genes are TRBV4-2 and TRBJ2-5; tentatively, D is TRBD2 (5 bases). Per the germline V gene, CDR1 is LGHNA and CDR2 is YNFKEQ. Deletions cut 1 base from V and 2 bases from J, with 20 bases between. The CDR3 loop spans 18 amino acids. CDR3 region: CASSQGPSASGVQETQYF. The CDR3 DNA follows: TGTGCCAGCAGCCAAGGGCCCTCTGCGAGCGGAGTACAAGAGACCCAGTACTTC.

This chain links TRBV6-1 with TRBJ1-5; tentatively, D is TRBD1 (6 bases). V shed 11 bases and J shed 1 base, with 15 bases lying between them. The CDR3 is 14 amino acids. Per germline, CDR1 MNHNS and CDR2 SASEGT. The DNA of the CDR3 is TGTGCCTCAACCGGGACAATCAGCAATCAGCCCCAGCATTTT. Translated: CASTGTISNQPQHF.

The chain has TRBV7-8 and TRBJ2-3, with unresolved D. The CDR3 is made up of 15 amino acids. Germline V gives CDR1 SGHVS, CDR2 FQNEAQ. The ends were cut back, 5 bases at V and 1 base at J, with 13 bases in the middle. CDR3 in amino acids: CASSALISGTDTQYF. In DNA form, the CDR3 reads TGTGCCAGCAGCGCGCTAATCTCGGGCACAGATACGCAGTATTTT.